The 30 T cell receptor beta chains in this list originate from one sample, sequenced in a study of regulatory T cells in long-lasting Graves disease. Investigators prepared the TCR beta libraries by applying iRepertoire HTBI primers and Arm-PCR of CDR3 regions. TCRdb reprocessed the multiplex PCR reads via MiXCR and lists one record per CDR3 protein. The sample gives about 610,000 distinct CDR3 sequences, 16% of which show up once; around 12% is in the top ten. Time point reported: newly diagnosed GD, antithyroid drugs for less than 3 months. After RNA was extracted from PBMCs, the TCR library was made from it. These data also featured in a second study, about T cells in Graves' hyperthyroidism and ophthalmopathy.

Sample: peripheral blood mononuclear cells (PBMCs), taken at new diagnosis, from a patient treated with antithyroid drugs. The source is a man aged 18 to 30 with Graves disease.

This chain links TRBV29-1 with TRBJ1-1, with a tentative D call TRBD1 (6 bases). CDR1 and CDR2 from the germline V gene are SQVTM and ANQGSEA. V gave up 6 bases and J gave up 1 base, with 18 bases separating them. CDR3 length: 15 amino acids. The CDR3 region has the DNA TGCAGCGTCTCCACTACAGGGAACTCGAACACTGAAGCTTTCTTT. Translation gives CSVSTTGNSNTEAFF.

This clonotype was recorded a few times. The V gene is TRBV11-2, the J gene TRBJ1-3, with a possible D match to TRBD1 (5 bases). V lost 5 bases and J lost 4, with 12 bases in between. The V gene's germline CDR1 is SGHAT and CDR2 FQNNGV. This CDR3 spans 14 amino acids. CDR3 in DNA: TGTGCCAGCAGCCCGGGGCCGGGGGGAAACACCATATATTTT. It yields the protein CASSPGPGGNTIYF.

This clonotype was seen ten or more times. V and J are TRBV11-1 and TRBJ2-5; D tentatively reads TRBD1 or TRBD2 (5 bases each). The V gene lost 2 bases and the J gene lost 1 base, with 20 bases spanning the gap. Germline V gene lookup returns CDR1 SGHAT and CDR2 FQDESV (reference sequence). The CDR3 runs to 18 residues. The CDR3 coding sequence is TGTGCCAGCAGCTTATCGGGACCGACAGAGTGGGCCCAAGAGACCCAGTACTTC. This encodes CASSLSGPTEWAQETQYF.

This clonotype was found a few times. The CDR3 coding sequence is TGTGCCAGCCAGCCGGGGGGTCCCTCCTACGAGCAGTACTTC. Amino acid sequence: CASQPGGPSYEQYF. V usage is TRBV19 and J usage is TRBJ2-7, with TRBD2 matching over 7 bases. CDR3 length equals 14 residues. V lost 9 bases and J lost 0; bases outside the gene matches: 8. Germline CDR1 LNHDA, CDR2 SQIVND (reference sequence). Combining the CDR3 with reference TRBV19 and TRBJ2-7 gives the whole variable domain DGGITQSPKYLFRKEGQNVTLSCEQNLNHDAMYWYRQDPGQGLRLIYYSQIVNDFQKGDIAEGYSVSREKKESFPLTVTSAQKNPTAFYLCASQPGGPSYEQYFGPGTRLTVT.

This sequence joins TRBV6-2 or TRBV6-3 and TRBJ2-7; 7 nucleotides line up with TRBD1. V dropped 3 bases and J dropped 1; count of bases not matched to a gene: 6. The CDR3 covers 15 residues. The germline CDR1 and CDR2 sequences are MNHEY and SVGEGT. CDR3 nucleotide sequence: TGTGCCAGCAGTTATGGGACAGCCATATCCTACGAGCAGTACTTC. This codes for CASSYGTAISYEQYF.

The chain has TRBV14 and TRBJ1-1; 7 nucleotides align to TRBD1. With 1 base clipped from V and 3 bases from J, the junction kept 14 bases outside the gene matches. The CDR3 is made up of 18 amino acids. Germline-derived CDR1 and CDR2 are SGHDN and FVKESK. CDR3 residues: CASSQAVGGTGAHTEAFF. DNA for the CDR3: TGTGCCAGCAGCCAAGCGGTGGGGGGAACAGGGGCACACACTGAAGCTTTCTTT.

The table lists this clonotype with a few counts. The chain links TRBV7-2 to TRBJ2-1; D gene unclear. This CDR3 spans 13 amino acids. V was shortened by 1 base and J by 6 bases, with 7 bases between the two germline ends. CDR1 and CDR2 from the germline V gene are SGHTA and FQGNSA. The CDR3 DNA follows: TGTGCCAGCAGCTTAGTCAGGCCCAATGAGCAGTTCTTC. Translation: CASSLVRPNEQFF. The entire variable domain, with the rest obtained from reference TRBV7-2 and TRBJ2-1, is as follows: GAGVSQSPSNKVTEKGKDVELRCDPISGHTALYWYRQSLGQGLEFLIYFQGNSAPDKSGLPSDRFSAERTGGSVSTLTIQRTQQEDSAVYLCASSLVRPNEQFFGPGTRLTVL.

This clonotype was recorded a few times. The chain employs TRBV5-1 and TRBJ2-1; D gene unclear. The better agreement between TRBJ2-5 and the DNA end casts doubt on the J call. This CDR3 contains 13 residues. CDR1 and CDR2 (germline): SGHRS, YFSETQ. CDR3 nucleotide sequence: TGCGCCAGCAGCTTTGTCGTGCGGGAGACCCAGTACTTC. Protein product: CASSFVVRETQYF.

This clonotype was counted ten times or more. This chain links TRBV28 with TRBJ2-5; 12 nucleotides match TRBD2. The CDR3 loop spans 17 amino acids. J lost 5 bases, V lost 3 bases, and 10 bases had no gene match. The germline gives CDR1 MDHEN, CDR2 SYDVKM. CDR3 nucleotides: TGTGCCAGCAGTTTCCCATCGGGTACTAGCGGGAGGGAGACCCAGTACTTC. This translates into CASSFPSGTSGRETQYF.

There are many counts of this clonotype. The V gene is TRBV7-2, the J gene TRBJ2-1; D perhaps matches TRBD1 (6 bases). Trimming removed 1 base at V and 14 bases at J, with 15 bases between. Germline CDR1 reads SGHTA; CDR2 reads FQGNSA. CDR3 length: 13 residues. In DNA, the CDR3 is TGTGCCAGCAGCTTAGTAGGGGGTCCCCTCGAGTTCTTC. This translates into CASSLVGGPLEFF.

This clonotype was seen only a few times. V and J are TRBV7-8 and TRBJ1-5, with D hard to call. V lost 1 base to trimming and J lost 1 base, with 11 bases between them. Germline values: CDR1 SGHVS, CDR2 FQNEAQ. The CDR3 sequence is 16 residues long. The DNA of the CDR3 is TGTGCCAGCAGCTTAGATCGCGGGAACAGCAATCAGCCCCAGCATTTT. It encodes CASSLDRGNSNQPQHF.

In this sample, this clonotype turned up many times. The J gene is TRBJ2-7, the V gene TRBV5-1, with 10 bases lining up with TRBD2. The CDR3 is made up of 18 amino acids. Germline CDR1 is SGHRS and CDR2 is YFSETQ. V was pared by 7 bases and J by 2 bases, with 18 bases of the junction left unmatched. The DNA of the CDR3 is TGCGCCAGCCGTCCCTCGCCGCTCCGGACTAGCGGTACCTACGAGCAGTACTTC. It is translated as CASRPSPLRTSGTYEQYF.

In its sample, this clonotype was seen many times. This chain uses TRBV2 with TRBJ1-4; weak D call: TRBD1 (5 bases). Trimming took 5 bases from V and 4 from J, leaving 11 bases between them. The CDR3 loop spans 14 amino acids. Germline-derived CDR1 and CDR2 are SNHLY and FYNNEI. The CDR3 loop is CASSWDVYNEKLFF. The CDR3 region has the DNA TGTGCCAGCAGTTGGGACGTATATAATGAAAAACTGTTTTTT.

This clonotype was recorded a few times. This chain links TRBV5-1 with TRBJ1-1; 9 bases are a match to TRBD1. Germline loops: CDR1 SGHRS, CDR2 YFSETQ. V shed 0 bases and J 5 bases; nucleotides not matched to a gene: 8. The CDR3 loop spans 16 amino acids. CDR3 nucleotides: TGCGCCAGCAGCTTGGTCGGACAGGGGTTTCTGACTGAAGCTTTCTTT. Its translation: CASSLVGQGFLTEAFF.

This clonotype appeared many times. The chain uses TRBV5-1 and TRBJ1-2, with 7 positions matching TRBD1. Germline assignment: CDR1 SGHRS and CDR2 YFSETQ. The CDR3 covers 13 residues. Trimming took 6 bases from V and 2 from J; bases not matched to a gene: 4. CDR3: CASTQQGNYGYTF. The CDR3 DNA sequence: TGCGCCAGCACCCAACAGGGGAACTATGGCTACACCTTC.

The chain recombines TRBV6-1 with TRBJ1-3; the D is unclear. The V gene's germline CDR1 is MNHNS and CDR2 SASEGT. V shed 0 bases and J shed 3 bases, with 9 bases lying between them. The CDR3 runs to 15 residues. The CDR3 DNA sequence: TGTGCCAGCAGTGAAGCACTAGCGGGTGGAAACACCATATATTTT. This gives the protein CASSEALAGGNTIYF.

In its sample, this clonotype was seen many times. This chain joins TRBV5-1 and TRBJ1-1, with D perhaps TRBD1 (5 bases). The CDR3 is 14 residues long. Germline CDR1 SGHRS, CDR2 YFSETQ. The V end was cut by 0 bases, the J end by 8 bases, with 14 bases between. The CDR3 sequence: CASSLADGGREAFF. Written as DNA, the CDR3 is TGCGCCAGCAGCTTGGCCGACGGGGGTAGGGAAGCTTTCTTT.

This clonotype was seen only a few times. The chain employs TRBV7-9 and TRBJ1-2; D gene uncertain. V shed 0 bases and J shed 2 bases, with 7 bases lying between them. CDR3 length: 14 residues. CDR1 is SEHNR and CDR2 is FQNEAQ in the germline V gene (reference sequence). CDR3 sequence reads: CASSLAPANYGYTF. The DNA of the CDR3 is TGTGCCAGCAGCTTAGCTCCAGCGAACTATGGCTACACCTTC.

The CDR3 nucleotides read TGTGCCATCAGTGAGTCAGGCAGGGCTGGCTACACCTTC. This sequence encodes CAISESGRAGYTF. The chain couples TRBV10-3 to TRBJ1-2, with a possible D match to TRBD1 (5 bases). The germline gives CDR1 ENHRY, CDR2 SYGVKD. V gave up 0 bases and J gave up 7 bases, with 9 bases separating them. The CDR3 extends over 13 amino acids.

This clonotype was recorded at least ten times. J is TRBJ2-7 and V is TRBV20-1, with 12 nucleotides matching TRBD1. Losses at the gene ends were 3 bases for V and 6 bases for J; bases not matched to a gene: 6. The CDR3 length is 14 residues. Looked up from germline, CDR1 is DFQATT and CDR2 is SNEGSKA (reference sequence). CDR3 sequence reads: CSASPGQGAVEQYF. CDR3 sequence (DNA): TGCAGTGCTAGTCCGGGACAGGGGGCGGTCGAGCAGTACTTC.

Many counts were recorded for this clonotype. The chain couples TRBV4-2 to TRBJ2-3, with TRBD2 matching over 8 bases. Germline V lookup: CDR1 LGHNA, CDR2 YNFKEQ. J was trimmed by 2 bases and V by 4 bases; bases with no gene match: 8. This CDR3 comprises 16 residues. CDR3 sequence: CASSPNLAGITDTQYF. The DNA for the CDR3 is TGTGCCAGCAGCCCGAACTTAGCGGGAATCACAGATACGCAGTATTTT.

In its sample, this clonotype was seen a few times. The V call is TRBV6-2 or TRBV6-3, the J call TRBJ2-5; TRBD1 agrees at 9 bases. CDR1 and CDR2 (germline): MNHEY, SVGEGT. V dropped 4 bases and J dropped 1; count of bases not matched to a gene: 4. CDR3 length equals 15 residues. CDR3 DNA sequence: TGTGCCAGCAGTTGGACAGGGGCCCTCCAAGAGACCCAGTACTTC. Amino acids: CASSWTGALQETQYF.

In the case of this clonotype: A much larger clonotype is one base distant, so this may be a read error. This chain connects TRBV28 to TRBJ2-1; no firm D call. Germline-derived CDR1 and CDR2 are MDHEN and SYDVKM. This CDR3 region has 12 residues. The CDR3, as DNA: TGTGCCAGCAGTACCCGATACAAAGAGCAGTTCTTC. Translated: CASSTRYKEQFF.

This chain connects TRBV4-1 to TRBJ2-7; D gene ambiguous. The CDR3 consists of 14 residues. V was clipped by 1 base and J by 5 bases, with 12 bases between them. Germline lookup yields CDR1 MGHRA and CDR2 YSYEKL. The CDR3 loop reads CASSQGPQIDEQYF. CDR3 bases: TGCGCCAGCAGCCAAGGTCCCCAGATCGACGAGCAGTACTTC.

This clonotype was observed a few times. CDR3 in amino acids: CASSEAGGDEKLFF. CDR3 sequence (DNA): TGTGCCAGCAGTGAAGCAGGGGGCGATGAAAAACTGTTTTTT. The gene calls are TRBV6-1 and TRBJ1-4, with 7 bases fitting TRBD1. The CDR3 extends over 14 amino acids. The ends lost 0 bases at V and 6 bases at J; junction bases unmatched: 1. Germline CDR1 and CDR2: MNHNS and SASEGT.

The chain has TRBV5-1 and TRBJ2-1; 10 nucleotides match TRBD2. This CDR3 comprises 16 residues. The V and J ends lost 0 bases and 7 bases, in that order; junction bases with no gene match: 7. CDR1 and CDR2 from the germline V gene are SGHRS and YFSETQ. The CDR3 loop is CASSLGVVAGGNEQFF. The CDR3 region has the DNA TGCGCCAGCAGCTTGGGGGTGGTAGCGGGGGGTAATGAGCAGTTCTTC.

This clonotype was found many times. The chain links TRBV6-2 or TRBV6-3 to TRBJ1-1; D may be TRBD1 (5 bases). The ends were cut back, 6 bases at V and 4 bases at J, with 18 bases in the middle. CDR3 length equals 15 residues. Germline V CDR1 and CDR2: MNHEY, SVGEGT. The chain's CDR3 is CASRSRDVFATEAFF. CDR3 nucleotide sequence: TGTGCCAGCAGATCAAGGGACGTGTTCGCCACTGAAGCTTTCTTT.

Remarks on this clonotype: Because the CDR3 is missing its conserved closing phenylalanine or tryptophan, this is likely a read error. The CDR3 DNA is TGTGCCAGCTCACCACAGGGGGCAAGGCGGACTGAAGCTTTCTCT. Protein product: CASSPQGARRTEAFS. The chain recombines TRBV18 with TRBJ1-1; the match to TRBD1 covers 7 bases. With 1 base clipped from V and 5 bases from J, the junction kept 7 bases outside the gene matches. Germline CDR1 and CDR2: KGHSH and LQKENI. The CDR3 contains 15 residues.

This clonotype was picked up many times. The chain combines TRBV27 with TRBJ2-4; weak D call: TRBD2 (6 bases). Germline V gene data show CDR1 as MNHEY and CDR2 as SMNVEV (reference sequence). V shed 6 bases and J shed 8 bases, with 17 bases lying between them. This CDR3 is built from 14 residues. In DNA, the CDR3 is TGTGCCAGCAGCTCTCGGGCGTGGGGGGACATTCAGTACTTC. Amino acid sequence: CASSSRAWGDIQYF.

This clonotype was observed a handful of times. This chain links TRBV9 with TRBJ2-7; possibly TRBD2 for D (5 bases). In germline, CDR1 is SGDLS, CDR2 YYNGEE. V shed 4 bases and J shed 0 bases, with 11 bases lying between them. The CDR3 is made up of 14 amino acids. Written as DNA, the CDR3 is TGTGCCAGCAGCTCCGTGGCGGGCTCCTACGAGCAGTACTTC. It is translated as CASSSVAGSYEQYF.